A single sample gave rise to the 8 T cell receptor beta chains below, sequenced in a study of T cell responses to AZD1222 COVID-19 vaccine. Some clones are missing from TCRdb's copy, which holds only in-frame ones; the method was immunoSEQ multiplex PCR. Of roughly 100,000 clones in the sample, 90% were seen once. The sequencing here drew on peripheral blood, taken on day 0 of AZD1222 vaccination. Every receptor here comes from an adult in good health.

The chain uses TRBV10-1 and TRBJ2-2, with D perhaps TRBD2 (5 bases). The CDR3 has 15 residues. Germline V gene sequence: CDR1 WNHNN, CDR2 SYGVQD (reference sequence). V shed 0 bases and J shed 7 bases, with 12 bases lying between them. CDR3 residues: CASSESWTPGGELFF. The CDR3 DNA follows: TGCGCCAGCAGTGAGTCGTGGACTCCCGGCGGGGAGCTGTTTTTT.

Worth noting for this clone: One junction end does not reproduce the germline sequence, and a read error may be involved. This chain uses TRBV7-9 with TRBJ2-1; 12 nucleotides match TRBD2. The CDR3 consists of 17 residues. Per germline, CDR1 SEHNR and CDR2 FQNEAQ (reference sequence). The CDR3, as DNA: TGTGCCAGCAGCCTAGCGACTAGCGGGGGTTCCTACAATGAGCAGTTCTTC. Translation gives CASSLATSGGSYNEQFF. Full variable domain (outside the CDR3, taken from reference TRBV7-9 and TRBJ2-1): DTGVSQNPRHKITKRGQNVTFRCDPISEHNRLYWYRQTLGQGPEFLTYFQNEAQLEKSRLLSDRFSAERPKGSFSTLEIQRTEQGDSAMYLCASSLATSGGSYNEQFFGPGTRLTVL.

The chain uses TRBV3-1 (or the pseudogene TRBV3-2) and TRBJ1-1; possibly TRBD1 for D (5 bases). V was clipped by 2 bases and J by 7 bases, with 8 bases between them. From germline, CDR1 is LGHDT and CDR2 YNNKEL (reference sequence). The CDR3 spans 12 residues. In DNA form, the CDR3 reads TGTGCCAGCAGCCAATGGGGGATTGAAGCTTTCTTT. Amino acid sequence: CASSQWGIEAFF.

This chain joins TRBV6-6 and TRBJ2-1; a weak D match, TRBD1 (5 bases). This CDR3 comprises 15 residues. The V gene lost 2 bases and the J gene lost 6 bases, with 14 bases spanning the gap. Germline V gives CDR1 MNHNY, CDR2 SVGAGI (reference sequence). CDR3 coding DNA: TGTGCCAGCAGTTACGACAGCCATGCGGCCAATGAGCAGTTCTTC. Protein sequence: CASSYDSHAANEQFF.

The gene calls are TRBV13 and TRBJ1-2, with D unclear. The V gene lost 3 bases and the J gene lost 4 bases, with 15 bases spanning the gap. The CDR3 length is 15 residues. Germline V gene sequence: CDR1 PRHDT, CDR2 FYEKMQ (reference sequence). DNA of the CDR3: TGTGCCAGCAGCTTCCGGACTTCTCGTAGCTATGGCTACACCTTC. As protein: CASSFRTSRSYGYTF.

The gene calls are TRBV25-1 and TRBJ1-2; D gene uncertain. Germline V gene sequence: CDR1 MGHDK, CDR2 SYGVNS. The CDR3 consists of 10 residues. Between the trimmed V and J ends, which lost 7 bases and 7 bases, there was a span of 7 bases. The CDR3 region has the DNA TGTGCCAGCATGGGCAGTGGCTACACCTTC. This sequence encodes CASMGSGYTF.

This clone was seen once. This chain links TRBV4-1 with TRBJ2-2, with 10 bases fitting TRBD1. Germline CDR1 and CDR2: MGHRA and YSYEKL. With 2 bases clipped from V and 4 bases from J, the junction kept 4 bases outside the gene matches. The CDR3 length is 16 residues. CDR3 protein: CASSQPRQGATGELFF. The CDR3 DNA reads TGCGCCAGCAGCCAACCTAGACAGGGGGCCACCGGGGAGCTGTTTTTT.

This clone came up once. The chain couples TRBV25-1 to TRBJ1-3; 8 nucleotides align to TRBD1. The CDR3 runs to 16 residues. Per the germline V gene, CDR1 is MGHDK and CDR2 is SYGVNS. The J segment lost 1 base and the V segment lost 5 bases, leaving 7 bases of the junction unmatched. The CDR3 nucleotides are TGTGCCAGCAGTCCGCGACAGGGGTGGTCTGGAAACACCATATATTTT. This gives the protein CASSPRQGWSGNTIYF.